This T cell receptor (beta chain) was captured by sequencing in a study of T-cell reconstitution after alpha-beta-depleted transplantation in children (dated by TCRdb to 2015 to 2016). About the full investigation: Using TCR repertoire profiling, the study followed T-cell immune reconstitution in a quantitative way in children after TCRalphabeta/CD19-depleted allogeneic hematopoietic cell transplantation. Results and caveats for the whole study, not just this receptor: In some patients, high TCRbeta diversity at day 60 was attributed to recipient T cells and intrathymic progenitors that had survived conditioning. Apparently early alphabetaT-cell count recovery about two months after transplant reportedly relied on only several hundred rapidly expanded clones derived from non-depleted graft cells. Over subsequent months, a decline in hyperexpanded clone frequencies was noted, and after one year, T-cell counts and TCRbeta diversity were mostly ascribed to newly produced T cells.

This clonotype occurred a few times. Its antigen is unknown. The input lacks base qualities; no much larger clone sits a single base away. Library method: PCR. Data came from an Illumina HiSeq 2500. To normalize quantification of the TCRbeta repertoire, the TCR libraries were built with molecular barcoding that relied on unique molecular identifiers. The public reads were reprocessed in TCRdb via fastp at Q25 and MiXCR, keeping in-frame beta chains. A single entry per CDR3 protein holds the most common genes and DNA from its merged rows. A total of about 150,000 distinct CDR3 sequences appear in this sample, roughly 10% of them only once. Clones ranked in the top ten supply about 13% of the sample. V is clipped by 1 base and J by 0 bases, and the sequence between their germline boundaries is 9 bases long. CDR1 and CDR2 (LGHNA, YNFKEQ) derive from the germline V gene. Its CDR3 holds 15 amino acids, cysteine through phenylalanine. The retained sequence is limited to the CDR3, 45 bases, with the frame set at the first base.

The meaning of the sample's treatment or condition label: allogeneic hematopoietic cell transplantation with graft depleted of TCRalphabeta T cells and CD19 B cells. Transplant recipients were children who received TCRalphabeta/CD19-depleted allogeneic hematopoietic cell grafts. The receptor's source is a boy aged 2 to 9 with acute myeloid leukemia, due to receive a stem cell transplant. The starting material was PBMCs, obtained before TCRalphabeta/CD19-depleted stem cell transplant. This sequence uses TRBV4-2 and TRBJ1-1; TRBD1 could be the D gene, as 6 bases match. CDR3 protein: CASSQAEGVNTEAFF. The sequenced DNA is TGTGCCAGCAGCCAAGCTGAGGGGGTGAACACTGAAGCTTTCTTT.